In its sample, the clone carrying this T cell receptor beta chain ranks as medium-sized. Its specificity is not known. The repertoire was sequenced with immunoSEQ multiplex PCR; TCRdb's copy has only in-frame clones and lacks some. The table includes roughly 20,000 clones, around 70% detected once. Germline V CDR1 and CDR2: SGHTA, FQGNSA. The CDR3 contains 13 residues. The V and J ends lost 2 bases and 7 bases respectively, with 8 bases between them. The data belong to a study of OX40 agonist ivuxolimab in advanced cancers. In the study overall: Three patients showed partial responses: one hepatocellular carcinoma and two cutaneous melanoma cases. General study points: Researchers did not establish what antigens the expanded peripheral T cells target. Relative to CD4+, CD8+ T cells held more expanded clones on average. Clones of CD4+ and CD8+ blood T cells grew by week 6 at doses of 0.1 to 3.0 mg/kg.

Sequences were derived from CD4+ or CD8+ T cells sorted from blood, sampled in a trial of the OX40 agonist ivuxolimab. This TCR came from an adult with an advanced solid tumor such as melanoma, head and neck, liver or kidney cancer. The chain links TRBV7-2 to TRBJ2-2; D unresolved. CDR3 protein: CASSLLGGGELFF. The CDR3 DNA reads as TGTGCCAGCAGCTTATTAGGCGGCGGGGAGCTGTTTTTT.